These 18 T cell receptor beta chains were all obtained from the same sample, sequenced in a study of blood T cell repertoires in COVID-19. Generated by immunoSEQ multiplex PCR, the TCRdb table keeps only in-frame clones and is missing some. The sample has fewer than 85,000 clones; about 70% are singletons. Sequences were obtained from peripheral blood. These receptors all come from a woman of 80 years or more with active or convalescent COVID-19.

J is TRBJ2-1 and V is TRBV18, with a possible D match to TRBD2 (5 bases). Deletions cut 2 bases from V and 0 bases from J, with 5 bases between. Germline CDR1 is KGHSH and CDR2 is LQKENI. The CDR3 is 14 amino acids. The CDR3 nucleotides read TGTGCCAGCTCACCAGGGAGCTCCTACAATGAGCAGTTCTTC. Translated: CASSPGSSYNEQFF.

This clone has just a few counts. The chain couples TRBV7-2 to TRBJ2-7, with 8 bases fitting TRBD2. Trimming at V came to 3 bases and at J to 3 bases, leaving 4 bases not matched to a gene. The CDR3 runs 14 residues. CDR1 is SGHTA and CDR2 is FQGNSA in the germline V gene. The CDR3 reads CASSFGGVGYEQYF. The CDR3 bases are TGTGCCAGCAGCTTCGGGGGGGTAGGCTACGAGCAGTACTTC.

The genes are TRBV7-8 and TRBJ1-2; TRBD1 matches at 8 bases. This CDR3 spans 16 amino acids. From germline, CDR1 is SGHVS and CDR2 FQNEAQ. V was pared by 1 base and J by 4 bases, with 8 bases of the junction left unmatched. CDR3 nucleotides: TGTGCCAGCAGCTTAGGACGACAGGGGCGAACCTATGGCTACACCTTC. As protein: CASSLGRQGRTYGYTF. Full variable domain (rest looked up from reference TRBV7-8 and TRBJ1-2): GAGVSQSPRYKVAKRGQDVALRCDPISGHVSLFWYQQALGQGPEFLTYFQNEAQLDKSGLPSDRFFAERPEGSVSTLKIQRTQQEDSAVYLCASSLGRQGRTYGYTFGSGTRLTVV.

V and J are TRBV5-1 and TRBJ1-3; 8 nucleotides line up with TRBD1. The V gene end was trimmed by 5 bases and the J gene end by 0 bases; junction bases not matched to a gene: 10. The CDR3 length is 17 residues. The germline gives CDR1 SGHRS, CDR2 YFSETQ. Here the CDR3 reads CASSTGQGANSGNTIYF. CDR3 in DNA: TGCGCCAGCAGTACGGGGCAGGGGGCTAACTCTGGAAACACCATATATTTT.

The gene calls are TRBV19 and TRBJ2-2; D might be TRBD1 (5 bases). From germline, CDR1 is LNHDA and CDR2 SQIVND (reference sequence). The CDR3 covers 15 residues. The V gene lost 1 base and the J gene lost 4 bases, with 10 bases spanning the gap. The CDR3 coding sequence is TGTGCCAGTAGTATAGGCAGGGCTAGCACCGGGGAGCTGTTTTTT. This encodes CASSIGRASTGELFF.

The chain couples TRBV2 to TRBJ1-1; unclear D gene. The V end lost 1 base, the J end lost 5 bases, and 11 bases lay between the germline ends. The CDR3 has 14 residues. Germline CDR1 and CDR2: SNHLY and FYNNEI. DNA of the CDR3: TGTGCCAGCAGTGAAGAAGGGAGGAGGACTGAAGCTTTCTTT. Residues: CASSEEGRRTEAFF.

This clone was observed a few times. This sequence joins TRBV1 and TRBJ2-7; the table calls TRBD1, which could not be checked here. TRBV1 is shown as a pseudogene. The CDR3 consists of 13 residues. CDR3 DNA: TGCACCAGCAGCGAAGGGCCTCGCTACGAGCAGTACTTC. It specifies CTSSEGPRYEQYF.

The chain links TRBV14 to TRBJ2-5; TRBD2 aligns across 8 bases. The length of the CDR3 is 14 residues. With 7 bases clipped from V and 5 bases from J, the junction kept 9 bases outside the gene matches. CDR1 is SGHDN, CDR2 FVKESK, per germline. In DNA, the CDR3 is TGTGCCAGCAATATCGGGGGGGCCCGGGAGACCCAGTACTTC. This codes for CASNIGGARETQYF.

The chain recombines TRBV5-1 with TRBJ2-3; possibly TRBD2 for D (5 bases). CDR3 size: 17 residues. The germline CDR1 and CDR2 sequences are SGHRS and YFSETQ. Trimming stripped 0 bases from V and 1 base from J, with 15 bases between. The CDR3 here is CASSLGDGRGGTDTQYF. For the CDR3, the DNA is TGCGCCAGCAGCTTGGGAGACGGACGGGGAGGCACAGATACGCAGTATTTT.

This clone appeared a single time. The CDR3 coding sequence is TGTGCCAGCAGCCAAGACGAGTGGGCAACTGGAAACACCATATATTTT. Its protein is CASSQDEWATGNTIYF. This rearrangement joins TRBV3-1 (or the pseudogene TRBV3-2) to TRBJ1-3; no firm D call. CDR1 and CDR2 (germline): LGHDT, YNNKEL (reference sequence). The CDR3 totals 16 residues. With 0 bases removed from V and 2 bases from J, the gap between germline ends came to 11 bases.

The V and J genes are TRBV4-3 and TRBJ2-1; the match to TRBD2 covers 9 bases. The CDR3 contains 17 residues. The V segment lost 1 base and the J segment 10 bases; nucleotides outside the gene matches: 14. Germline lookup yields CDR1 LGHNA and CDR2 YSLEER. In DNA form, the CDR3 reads TGCGCCAGCAGCCAAGGGTGGAGCGGGGGGCTCAGAGGAGAGCAGTTCTTC. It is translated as CASSQGWSGGLRGEQFF.

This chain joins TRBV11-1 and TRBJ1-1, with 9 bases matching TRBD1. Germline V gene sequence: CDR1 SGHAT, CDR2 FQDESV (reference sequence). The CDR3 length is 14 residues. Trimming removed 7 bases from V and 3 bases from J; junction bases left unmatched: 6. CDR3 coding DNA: TGTGCCAGCACTTTGGACAGGGGCGACACTGAAGCTTTCTTT. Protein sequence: CASTLDRGDTEAFF.

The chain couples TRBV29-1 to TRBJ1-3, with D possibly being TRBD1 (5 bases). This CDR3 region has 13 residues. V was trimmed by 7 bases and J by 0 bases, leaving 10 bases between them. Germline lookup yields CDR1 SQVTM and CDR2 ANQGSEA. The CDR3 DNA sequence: TGCAGCGGAACAGGAGCCTCTGGAAACACCATATATTTT. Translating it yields CSGTGASGNTIYF.

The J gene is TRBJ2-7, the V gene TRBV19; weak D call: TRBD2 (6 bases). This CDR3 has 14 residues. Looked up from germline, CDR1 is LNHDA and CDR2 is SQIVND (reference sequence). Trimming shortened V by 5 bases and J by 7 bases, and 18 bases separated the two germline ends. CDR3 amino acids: CASSLIGTVGEQYF. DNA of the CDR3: TGTGCCAGTAGTCTGATCGGGACTGTAGGGGAGCAGTACTTC.

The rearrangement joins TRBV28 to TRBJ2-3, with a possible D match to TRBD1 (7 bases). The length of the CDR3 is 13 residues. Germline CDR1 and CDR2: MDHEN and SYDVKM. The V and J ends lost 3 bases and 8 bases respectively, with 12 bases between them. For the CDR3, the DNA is TGTGCCAGCAGTTTGGCTCAGGGGGGTACGCAGTATTTT. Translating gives CASSLAQGGTQYF.

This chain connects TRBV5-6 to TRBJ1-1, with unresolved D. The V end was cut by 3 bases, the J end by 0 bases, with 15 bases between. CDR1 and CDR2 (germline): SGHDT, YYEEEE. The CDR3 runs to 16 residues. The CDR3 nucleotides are TGTGCCAGCAGCTGGCATCGGTCGCGGCTGAACACTGAAGCTTTCTTT. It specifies CASSWHRSRLNTEAFF.

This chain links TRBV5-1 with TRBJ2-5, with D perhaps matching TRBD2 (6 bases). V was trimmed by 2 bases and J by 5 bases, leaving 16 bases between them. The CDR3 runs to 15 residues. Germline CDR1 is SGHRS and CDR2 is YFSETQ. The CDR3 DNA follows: TGCGCCAGCAGCTTCGTAGCGGCCCCCCGGGAGACCCAGTACTTC. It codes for CASSFVAAPRETQYF.

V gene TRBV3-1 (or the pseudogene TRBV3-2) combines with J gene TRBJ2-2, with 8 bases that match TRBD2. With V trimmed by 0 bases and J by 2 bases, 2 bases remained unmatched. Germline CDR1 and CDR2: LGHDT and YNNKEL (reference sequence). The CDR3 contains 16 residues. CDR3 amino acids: CASSQEAGGNTGELFF. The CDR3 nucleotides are TGTGCCAGCAGCCAAGAGGCGGGGGGAAACACCGGGGAGCTGTTTTTT.